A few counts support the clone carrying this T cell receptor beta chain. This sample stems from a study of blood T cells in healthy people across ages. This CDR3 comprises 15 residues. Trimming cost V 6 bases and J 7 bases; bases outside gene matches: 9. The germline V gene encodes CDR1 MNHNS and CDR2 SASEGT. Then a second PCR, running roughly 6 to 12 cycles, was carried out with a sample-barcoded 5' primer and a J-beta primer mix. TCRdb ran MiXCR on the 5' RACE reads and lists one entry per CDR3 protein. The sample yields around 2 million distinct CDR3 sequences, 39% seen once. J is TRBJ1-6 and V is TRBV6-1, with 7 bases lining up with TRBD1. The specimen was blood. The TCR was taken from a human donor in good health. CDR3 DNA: TGTGCCAGCAGAATTCTACAGGGGTCCAATTCACCCCTCCACTTT. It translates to CASRILQGSNSPLHF.